Described below is a single T cell receptor (beta chain) sequence and its context. Its target antigen remains unknown. Base quality data are lacking; no much larger clone is found one base away. These data belong to a study of OX40 agonist ivuxolimab in advanced cancers. Study-wide context: Ivuxolimab, which targeted the costimulatory receptor OX40 (CD134), was an agonistic, fully human IgG2 monoclonal antibody. Intravenous ivuxolimab was administered to patients every 2 weeks at six dose levels: 0.01, 0.1, 0.3, 1.5, 3 and 10 mg/kg. Of the approximately 50 dose-escalation patients, hepatocellular carcinoma was present in approximately 20, melanoma in approximately 15, renal cell carcinoma in 9 and head and neck cancer in 9. In the dose-escalation cohort, around four fifths of patients were male, and the mean age was approximately 60 years, with a range of about 23 to 85. Prior anti-PD-1, anti-PD-L1 or anti-CTLA-4 therapy was permitted, and checkpoint inhibitors had been received by about 44% of dose-escalation patients. Partial responses occurred in three dose-escalation patients: two with cutaneous melanoma and one with hepatocellular carcinoma. Peripheral TCRbeta sequencing was intended to test whether TCR sequence diversity was altered and clonal T-cell expansion was caused by ivuxolimab. The paper covers the monotherapy dose-escalation part of the phase I ivuxolimab trial, which included N = 52 patients. General study outcomes and caveats: The antigen specificity of the peripheral T cells that underwent clonal expansion was not determined. At doses of 0.1 to 3.0 mg/kg, clonal expansion of both CD4+ and CD8+ T cells in blood was seen between baseline and week 6. After ivuxolimab, expanded clones were on average more numerous among CD8+ T cells than among CD4+ T cells. In partial responders in the 0.1-3.0 mg/kg groups, normalized peripheral clonal expansion was found to be among the lowest, especially among CD8+ T cells. Low levels of normalized T-cell clonal expansion were also seen in some patients who did not respond.

The CDR3 runs 15 residues from the cysteine to the phenylalanine. This entry keeps only the CDR3 DNA: 45 bases, framed from base 1. From a lookup of the germline V gene (reference sequence), CDR1 and CDR2 are MNHNY and SVGAGI. Trimming takes 5 bases from V and 6 bases from J, and the germline ends sit 20 bases apart. For sequencing of the TCRbeta CDR3 region, genomic DNA was extracted from the sorted cells. TCRbeta CDR3 regions were sequenced using the immunoSEQ Assay. The immuneACCESS repertoire file appears here via TCRdb, limited to in-frame rearrangements. These files lack a portion of the clones; in checked studies, under half of the deficit traces to unresolved V genes, and the cause of the others is not known. In all, the sample holds around 140,000 clones, and roughly 91% of those were seen once. The ten biggest clones cover approximately 0.99% of the sample. Patients with autoimmune disease history or receiving systemic immunosuppression were excluded from the trial. In every dose cohort, peripheral blood was drawn for TCR sequencing at baseline, cycle 4 day 1, and cycle 7 day 1. Samples were obtained from an open-label, multicenter, first-in-human phase I dose-escalation trial of ivuxolimab. Adults with locally advanced or metastatic melanoma, renal cell carcinoma, hepatocellular carcinoma or head and neck squamous cell carcinoma were enrolled in the trial. Before TCR sequencing, CD4+ T cells and CD8+ T cells from peripheral blood were sorted into separate populations.

The sequence was obtained from an adult with an advanced solid tumor such as melanoma, head and neck, liver or kidney cancer. Rearrangement joined TRBV6-6 to TRBJ2-7; the best D guess is TRBD1, with 6 bases matching. The sequences come from CD4+ or CD8+ T cells sorted from blood, collected in a trial of the OX40 agonist ivuxolimab. The nucleotide sequence is TGTGCCAGCAGTGGACAGATGAATCAGTATAGCGAGCAGTACTTC. This encodes CASSGQMNQYSEQYF.